A single sample gave rise to the 18 T cell receptor beta chains below, sequenced in a study of T cells in Graves' hyperthyroidism and ophthalmopathy. Amplification of TCR beta CDR3 regions was performed using RNA transcripts as template. First-round RT-PCR with HTBI primers amplified the TCR CDR3 region. TCRdb passed the multiplex PCR reads through MiXCR, listing each CDR3 protein once. Among under 350,000 distinct CDR3 sequences, roughly 18% were seen once, and the ten largest hold about 49%. The sequencing sample was made of blood. The receptors were gathered from a woman between 45 and 60 years old with Graves' hyperthyroidism.

At least ten counts were recorded for this clonotype. This chain links TRBV12-3 or TRBV12-4 with TRBJ2-3, with 7 bases that match TRBD2. V dropped 0 bases and J dropped 10; count of bases not matched to a gene: 7. The CDR3 totals 14 residues. CDR3 bases: TGTGCCAGCAGTTTAGCGCAAATGGGGAGGGCGCAGTATTTT. Translated, it gives CASSLAQMGRAQYF.

The chain employs TRBV6-5 and TRBJ1-5; D gene uncertain. The germline V gene encodes CDR1 MNHEY and CDR2 SVGAGI. The CDR3 extends over 14 amino acids. Trimming left V 0 bases short and J 7 bases short, with 10 bases between. The CDR3 DNA sequence: TGTGCCAGCAGTTACTCGGGCGCAGGACAGCCCCAGCATTTT. Translating gives CASSYSGAGQPQHF.

This clonotype was seen a few times. This sequence joins TRBV6-1 and TRBJ1-5; perhaps TRBD1 as D (6 bases). V was trimmed by 4 bases and J by 3 bases, leaving 13 bases between them. Germline values: CDR1 MNHNS, CDR2 SASEGT. The CDR3 loop spans 15 amino acids. CDR3 protein: CASSGGTGLNQPQHF. CDR3 DNA: TGTGCCAGCAGTGGAGGAACAGGGCTCAATCAGCCCCAGCATTTT.

This clonotype was recorded many times. CDR3 protein: CASSLDRVAGELFF. The CDR3 coding sequence is TGTGCCAGCAGCCTGGACAGGGTTGCCGGGGAGCTGTTTTTT. V and J are TRBV11-2 and TRBJ2-2, with 8 bases matching TRBD1. Per the germline V gene, CDR1 is SGHAT and CDR2 is FQNNGV. This CDR3 has 14 amino acids. V trimming: 5 bases; J trimming: 6 bases; junction bases outside the gene matches: 5.

The rearrangement uses TRBV9 and TRBJ1-1, with D possibly matching TRBD1 (5 bases). CDR3 length: 14 amino acids. CDR1 is SGDLS and CDR2 is YYNGEE in the germline V gene. V was shortened by 2 bases and J by 1 base, with 9 bases between the two germline ends. The CDR3 DNA is TGTGCCAGCAGCGTCGTGGACAAGAACACTGAAGCTTTCTTT. Protein product: CASSVVDKNTEAFF.

J is TRBJ1-1 and V is TRBV5-4; 8 nucleotides align to TRBD1. Germline V gene sequence: CDR1 SGHNT, CDR2 YYREEE (reference sequence). CDR3 size: 14 residues. J gave up 10 bases and V 4 bases, and 12 bases lay outside the gene matches. DNA for the CDR3: TGTGCCAGCAGCGTAACACAGGGGGGGGGCGGAGCTTTCTTT. This translates into CASSVTQGGGGAFF. Full variable domain (outside the CDR3, taken from reference TRBV5-4 and TRBJ1-1): ETGVTQSPTHLIKTRGQQVTLRCSSQSGHNTVSWYQQALGQGPQFIFQYYREEENGRGNFPPRFSGLQFPNYSSELNVNALELDDSALYLCASSVTQGGGGAFFGQGTRLTVV.

The CDR3: CASSEVSVGYF. In nucleotides, the CDR3 is TGTGCCAGCAGCGAAGTAAGCGTGGGGTATTTT. The chain is built from TRBV5-5 and TRBJ2-3, with D uncertain. The V gene's germline CDR1 is SGHKS and CDR2 YYEKEE (reference sequence). The germline V and J ends were trimmed by 4 bases and 14 bases, with 14 bases remaining between them. The CDR3 totals 11 residues.

This clonotype was detected only a few times. This may come from a read error, since a much larger clone is one base off. This sequence joins TRBV11-2 and TRBJ2-1; 8 bases map to TRBD2. This CDR3 region has 19 residues. Germline V CDR1 and CDR2: SGHAT, FQNNGV. This CDR3 is CASGLGFWTSHLSYNEQFF. The CDR3 region has the DNA TGTGCCAGCGGCTTAGGTTTTTGGACTAGCCACCTTTCCTACAATGAGCAGTTCTTC.

This clonotype has at least ten counts. This chain links TRBV11-2 with TRBJ2-1; D is unresolved. The V and J ends lost 5 bases and 5 bases respectively, with 4 bases between them. Germline V gene sequence: CDR1 SGHAT, CDR2 FQNNGV. This CDR3 comprises 11 residues. CDR3 in amino acids: CASSHNNEQFF. CDR3 bases: TGTGCCAGCAGCCACAACAATGAGCAGTTCTTC.

This clonotype was observed a handful of times. The CDR3 loop reads CATSDFGKPQHF. CDR3 nucleotides: TGTGCCACCAGTGATTTTGGGAAGCCCCAGCATTTT. V and J are TRBV24-1 and TRBJ1-5, with D uncertain. Per the germline V gene, CDR1 is KGHDR and CDR2 is SFDVKD. This CDR3 is built from 12 residues. Trimming pared 1 base from V and 8 bases from J, leaving 5 bases between.

The genes are TRBV15 and TRBJ2-1; TRBD2 matches at 12 bases. This CDR3 has 16 amino acids. The V and J ends lost 0 bases and 8 bases, in that order; junction bases with no gene match: 5. The germline gives CDR1 LNHNV, CDR2 YYDKDF (reference sequence). As DNA, the CDR3 is TGTGCCACCAGCAGAGATGCTAGCGGGGGGGTGGATGAGCAGTTCTTC. This codes for CATSRDASGGVDEQFF.

This clonotype was recorded a few times. V gene TRBV3-1 combines with J gene TRBJ2-1, with a possible D match to TRBD2 (5 bases). CDR3 length equals 15 residues. V lost 1 base to trimming and J lost 9 bases, with 16 bases between them. Germline CDR1 LGHDT, CDR2 YNNKEL (reference sequence). CDR3 coding DNA: TGTGCCAGCAGCCAAGTAGGGAGTCCCACAATTGAGCAGTTCTTC. The encoded protein is CASSQVGSPTIEQFF.

The chain combines TRBV7-2 with TRBJ2-1; 9 positions agree with TRBD1. CDR1 is SGHTA, CDR2 FQGNSA, per germline. The V segment lost 6 bases and the J segment 8 bases; nucleotides outside the gene matches: 5. This CDR3 contains 13 residues. The CDR3 reads CASSRGQGYEQFF. The DNA of the CDR3 is TGTGCCAGCAGTAGGGGACAGGGATATGAGCAGTTCTTC.

This chain connects TRBV28 to TRBJ2-7; D not certain. Per the germline V gene, CDR1 is MDHEN and CDR2 is SYDVKM. CDR3 length: 14 amino acids. Trimming took 8 bases from V and 2 from J, leaving 16 bases between them. Here the CDR3 reads CASGLPGVPYEQYF. CDR3 DNA sequence: TGTGCCAGCGGTCTTCCTGGGGTGCCCTACGAGCAGTACTTC.

In this sample, this clonotype turned up a few times. V gene TRBV12-3 or TRBV12-4 combines with J gene TRBJ2-1; TRBD1 matches at 9 bases. The CDR3 runs 15 residues. Trimming removed 5 bases from V and 3 bases from J; junction bases left unmatched: 5. The CDR3 region has the DNA TGTGCCAGCAGTCCGGGACAGGGAAACTACAATGAGCAGTTCTTC. This translates into CASSPGQGNYNEQFF.

This clonotype was observed many times. The chain links TRBV18 to TRBJ2-1; either TRBD1 or TRBD2 may supply D (5 bases each). The CDR3 extends over 15 amino acids. Germline V gene lookup returns CDR1 KGHSH and CDR2 LQKENI. The V end was cut by 3 bases, the J end by 1 base, with 10 bases between. For the CDR3, the DNA is TGTGCCAGCTCACCGGGATGGGGGTCCTACAATGAGCAGTTCTTC. Its protein product is CASSPGWGSYNEQFF.

This chain links TRBV7-3 with TRBJ2-1; 10 bases are shared with TRBD1. The CDR3 sequence is 15 residues long. The germline V gene encodes CDR1 SGHTA and CDR2 FQGTGA. The trim removed 4 bases at V and 0 bases at J, leaving 0 bases unmatched. The CDR3 DNA reads TGTGCCAGCAGCTGGGACAGGGGCTCCTACAATGAGCAGTTCTTC. It translates to CASSWDRGSYNEQFF.

This clonotype occurred a few times. The rearrangement joins TRBV6-1 to TRBJ1-4, with TRBD1 as a possible D gene (5 bases). CDR3 length: 15 residues. The V and J ends lost 6 bases and 3 bases respectively, with 14 bases between them. CDR1 MNHNS and CDR2 SASEGT come from the germline V gene. Here the CDR3 reads CASRAVGGANEKLFF. The CDR3 DNA reads as TGTGCCAGCAGGGCTGTGGGGGGAGCTAATGAAAAACTGTTTTTT.